This TCR beta chain came from a study of control samples from healthy donors and cancer patients. This clone appeared once. CDR1 SGDLS and CDR2 YYNGEE come from the germline V gene. The CDR3 has 16 residues. V lost 6 bases and J lost 0, with 17 bases in between. Repertoires were generated with immunoSEQ multiplex PCR, while TCRdb's copy carries only in-frame clones and drops some. Here the sample spans 90,000 to 150,000 clones, roughly 90% being singletons. This chain uses TRBV9 with TRBJ2-3; TRBD2 might be the D (7 bases). The sample comprised blood. The sequence derives from a man aged 50 or older in good health. The CDR3 protein is CASTPGGLSSTDTQYF. In DNA form, the CDR3 reads TGTGCCAGCACACCGGGGGGCCTATCTAGCACAGATACGCAGTATTTT.